This TCR beta chain is from a study of OX40 agonist ivuxolimab in advanced cancers. On the study more broadly: The study enrolled dose-escalation patients with hepatocellular carcinoma, melanoma, renal cell or head and neck cancer. Study results and caveats: Those patients achieving a partial response at 0.1-3.0 mg/kg showed among the lowest clonal expansion.

With regard to this clone: Its matching antigen is unknown.

The method was immunoSEQ multiplex PCR; TCRdb's version includes in-frame clones alone and lacks a portion of them. Among around 85,000 clones listed, 75% to 95% were seen once. Trimming took 5 bases from V and 1 from J; bases not matched to a gene: 8. Per germline, CDR1 MNHEY and CDR2 SMNVEV (reference sequence). This CDR3 is 16 amino acids long. The material sequenced was CD4+ or CD8+ T cells sorted from blood, taken in a trial of the OX40 agonist ivuxolimab. This receptor was identified in an adult with an advanced solid tumor such as melanoma, head and neck, liver or kidney cancer. The chain joins TRBV27 to TRBJ2-3; 8 bases map to TRBD2. This chain's CDR3 is CASSRTSGVRTDTQYF. The CDR3 coding sequence is TGTGCCAGCAGTCGTACTAGCGGAGTTCGCACAGATACGCAGTATTTT.